This TCR beta chain emerged from a study of blood T cell repertoires in COVID-19. Background on the study: Donors in the United States, Italy and Spain gave samples during acute or convalescent COVID-19.

How the authors handled the data: Amplification of reference gene primers provided the estimated nucleated cell counts. The method was immunoSEQ multiplex PCR; TCRdb's version includes in-frame clones alone and lacks a portion of them. The V and J calls and clone size come from that table; D and trimming were worked out from the DNA. The sample records about 250,000 clones, about 80% being singletons. This clone has a single count. Trimming at V came to 2 bases and at J to 8 bases, leaving 3 bases not matched to a gene. The germline CDR1 and CDR2 sequences are LGHDT and YNNKEL (reference sequence). The CDR3 runs 14 residues.

The sample consisted of peripheral blood. The V and J genes are TRBV3-1 (or the pseudogene TRBV3-2) and TRBJ2-1; 10 bases fit TRBD2. The source of this sequence is a man in his forties or fifties with active or convalescent COVID-19. The CDR3 sequence is CASSQSGGADEQFF. DNA for the CDR3: TGTGCCAGCAGCCAAAGCGGGGGGGCTGATGAGCAGTTCTTC.